These 26 T cell receptor beta chains share one sample of origin, sequenced in a study of control samples from healthy donors and cancer patients. Profiling relied on immunoSEQ multiplex PCR, and the TCRdb table lists in-frame clones only, not all of them. The table has 35,000 to 45,000 clones, roughly 80% seen once; the top ten hold roughly 50%. The sample taken for sequencing was blood. The receptors derive from a man in his 60s in good health.

The chain couples TRBV4-3 to TRBJ1-4; a weak D match, TRBD1 (5 bases). The CDR3 is made up of 15 amino acids. The germline gives CDR1 LGHNA, CDR2 YSLEER. The V gene lost 4 bases and the J gene lost 10 bases, with 19 bases spanning the gap. CDR3 nucleotide sequence: TGCGCCAGCAGCCTCATGGGACGGTCAGAAGGAAAACTGTTTTTT. Its translation is CASSLMGRSEGKLFF.

The V and J genes are TRBV7-9 and TRBJ2-5; the match to TRBD2 covers 9 bases. This CDR3 contains 15 residues. Looked up from germline, CDR1 is SEHNR and CDR2 is FQNEAQ (reference sequence). Germline trimming cut 1 base from V and 1 base from J; bases unmatched to any gene: 1. In nucleotides, the CDR3 is TGTGCCAGCAGCTTAGTAGCGGGGGTCCAAGAGACCCAGTACTTC. This encodes CASSLVAGVQETQYF.

This clone was found a few times. The chain employs TRBV5-1 and TRBJ2-5; 12 bases line up with TRBD2. With V trimmed by 4 bases and J by 4 bases, 5 bases remained unmatched. The CDR3 sequence is 15 residues long. Germline lookup yields CDR1 SGHRS and CDR2 YFSETQ. The CDR3 is CASSQGLAGRETQYF. The CDR3 coding sequence is TGCGCCAGCAGCCAAGGACTAGCGGGGCGAGAGACCCAGTACTTC.

The chain links TRBV28 to TRBJ2-7, with D uncertain. The germline CDR1 and CDR2 sequences are MDHEN and SYDVKM. The ends were cut back, 6 bases at V and 2 bases at J, with 8 bases in the middle. The CDR3 length is 12 residues. The CDR3 coding sequence is TGTGCCAGCAGCCCTATACCCTACGAGCAGTACTTC. It yields the protein CASSPIPYEQYF.

The sample holds one count of this clone. The DNA for the CDR3 is TGTGCCAGCAGCCTAGGGACTGTCACAGATACGCAGTATTTT. It translates to CASSLGTVTDTQYF. This chain links TRBV7-9 with TRBJ2-3; maybe TRBD2 (6 bases). Trimming left V 5 bases short and J 2 bases short, with 11 bases between. The CDR3 has 14 residues. Germline V CDR1 and CDR2: SEHNR, FQNEAQ (reference sequence).

The chain links TRBV6-1 to TRBJ2-3; D is ambiguous. The CDR3 extends over 16 amino acids. Germline values: CDR1 MNHNS, CDR2 SASEGT. Trimming left V 2 bases short and J 0 bases short, with 12 bases between. The CDR3 loop is CASSEFAVPSTDTQYF. CDR3 coding DNA: TGTGCCAGCAGTGAATTTGCAGTTCCTAGCACAGATACGCAGTATTTT.

The sample holds one count of this clone. The chain is built from TRBV14 and TRBJ1-1; D gene uncertain. The V end was cut by 3 bases, the J end by 0 bases, with 8 bases between. Looked up from germline, CDR1 is SGHDN and CDR2 is FVKESK. This CDR3 has 14 residues. The CDR3 sequence: CASSQGLLNTEAFF. The DNA of the CDR3 is TGTGCCAGCAGCCAGGGATTACTGAACACTGAAGCTTTCTTT.

The chain is built from TRBV7-8 and TRBJ2-5; 7 nucleotides match TRBD1. The CDR3 is 13 residues long. Germline V gene lookup returns CDR1 SGHVS and CDR2 FQNEAQ. V lost 6 bases to trimming and J lost 3 bases; unmatched junction nucleotides: 4. CDR3 loop: CASRGQLKETQYF. The CDR3, as DNA: TGTGCCAGCAGGGGACAGCTAAAAGAGACCCAGTACTTC. The entire variable domain, with the rest obtained from reference TRBV7-8 and TRBJ2-5, is as follows: GAGVSQSPRYKVAKRGQDVALRCDPISGHVSLFWYQQALGQGPEFLTYFQNEAQLDKSGLPSDRFFAERPEGSVSTLKIQRTQQEDSAVYLCASRGQLKETQYFGPGTRLLVL.

This chain joins TRBV18 and TRBJ1-4; possibly TRBD1 for D (5 bases). Germline loops: CDR1 KGHSH, CDR2 LQKENI. The ends were cut back, 3 bases at V and 4 bases at J, with 12 bases in the middle. The CDR3 sequence is 15 residues long. The CDR3 loop reads CASSPLHDSNEKLFF. The DNA of the CDR3 is TGTGCCAGCTCACCTCTGCATGACAGTAATGAAAAACTGTTTTTT.

The rearrangement uses TRBV11-3 and TRBJ1-2; D might be TRBD1 (5 bases). This CDR3 comprises 13 residues. Looked up from germline, CDR1 is SGHNT and CDR2 is YENEEA. V shed 1 base and J shed 6 bases, with 9 bases lying between them. CDR3 sequence (DNA): TGTGCCAGCAGCTTAGCCGGGGGGGATGGCTACACCTTC. Protein: CASSLAGGDGYTF.

The CDR3 bases are TGTGCCAGCAGTTCACGACAGGGCCGTGGAAACACCATATATTTT. It translates to CASSSRQGRGNTIYF. The chain couples TRBV27 to TRBJ1-3; 7 positions match TRBD1. This CDR3 is built from 15 residues. CDR1 and CDR2 (germline): MNHEY, SMNVEV (reference sequence). V was clipped by 4 bases and J by 3 bases; unmatched bases: 6.

This clone has just one count. The gene calls are TRBV13 and TRBJ2-3, with no clear D. Germline values: CDR1 PRHDT, CDR2 FYEKMQ (reference sequence). This CDR3 spans 14 amino acids. The V and J ends lost 2 bases and 5 bases respectively, with 11 bases between them. CDR3 nucleotide sequence: TGTGCCAGCAGCTTAAGTGGGCCTAAAGATACGCAGTATTTT. It encodes CASSLSGPKDTQYF.

The rearrangement links TRBV2 to TRBJ1-5; no firm D call. V lost 5 bases and J 4 bases, leaving 12 bases between the germline ends. Germline CDR1 reads SNHLY; CDR2 reads FYNNEI. The CDR3 spans 14 residues. Here the CDR3 reads CASSSNGVNQPQHF. The DNA for the CDR3 is TGTGCCAGCAGTTCTAACGGGGTAAATCAGCCCCAGCATTTT.

This chain links TRBV19 with TRBJ2-7; either TRBD1 or TRBD2 may fit D (5 bases each). From germline, CDR1 is LNHDA and CDR2 SQIVND (reference sequence). The CDR3 is made up of 13 amino acids. V was cut by 4 bases and J by 6 bases, with 13 bases left in between. The DNA of the CDR3 is TGTGCCAGTAGTAAGGCAGGGACCGTCGAGCAGTACTTC. Translating gives CASSKAGTVEQYF.

The chain has TRBV6-2 or TRBV6-3 and TRBJ2-3; D gene uncertain. The CDR3 is 16 residues long. Looked up from germline, CDR1 is MNHEY and CDR2 is SVGEGT. With 2 bases removed from V and 0 bases from J, the gap between germline ends came to 12 bases. For the CDR3, the DNA is TGTGCCAGCAGTTACCGTAGGAGAACTAGCACAGATACGCAGTATTTT. Translation: CASSYRRRTSTDTQYF.

The chain recombines TRBV18 with TRBJ1-1; D is ambiguous. Germline V lookup: CDR1 KGHSH, CDR2 LQKENI. The CDR3 sequence is 13 residues long. V lost 0 bases, J lost 8 bases, and 10 bases lay in between. CDR3 sequence reads: CASSPPSGREAFF. The CDR3 DNA sequence: TGTGCCAGCTCACCACCTAGCGGCAGGGAAGCTTTCTTT.

The chain links TRBV28 to TRBJ2-7; no clear D gene. The V end was cut by 6 bases, the J end by 9 bases, with 15 bases between. Germline CDR1 reads MDHEN; CDR2 reads SYDVKM. This CDR3 comprises 12 residues. CDR3 loop: CASSNSYERQYF. The CDR3 DNA follows: TGTGCCAGCAGCAACAGCTACGAGCGGCAGTACTTC. Looking up the rest from reference TRBV28 and TRBJ2-7 gives the full variable domain: DVKVTQSSRYLVKRTGEKVFLECVQDMDHENMFWYRQDPGLGLRLIYFSYDVKMKEKGDIPEGYSVSREKKERFSLILESASTNQTSMYLCASSNSYERQYFGPGTRLTVT.

J is TRBJ2-2 and V is TRBV27, with D perhaps matching TRBD1 (6 bases). The CDR3 covers 13 residues. Trimming shortened V by 4 bases and J by 6 bases, and 9 bases separated the two germline ends. Germline V gene data show CDR1 as MNHEY and CDR2 as SMNVEV (reference sequence). CDR3 sequence: CASSYSGAGELFF. The CDR3 DNA reads TGTGCCAGCAGTTACTCAGGGGCCGGGGAGCTGTTTTTT.

CDR3 DNA sequence: TGTGCCACCAGCAGAGAAGGGGGGCTCCGAGAAAAACTGTTTTTT. Translated, it gives CATSREGGLREKLFF. The V and J genes are TRBV15 and TRBJ1-4; D perhaps matches TRBD1 (6 bases). Germline-derived CDR1 and CDR2 are LNHNV and YYDKDF (reference sequence). Trimming removed 0 bases from V and 8 bases from J, with 13 bases in between. The CDR3 sequence is 15 residues long.

The chain couples TRBV28 to TRBJ1-4, with a weak D call TRBD1 (5 bases). Deletions cut 1 base from V and 9 bases from J, with 15 bases between. This CDR3 has 15 residues. Germline V CDR1 and CDR2: MDHEN, SYDVKM. The CDR3 here is CASSLFGGLKKKLFF. CDR3 nucleotides: TGTGCCAGCAGTTTATTCGGGGGATTAAAGAAAAAACTGTTTTTT.

J is TRBJ2-6 and V is TRBV19; D is unresolved. Germline values: CDR1 LNHDA, CDR2 SQIVND (reference sequence). Trimming removed 3 bases at V and 1 base at J, with 13 bases between. This CDR3 is built from 17 residues. The CDR3 loop is CASSIRNDISGANVLTF. For the CDR3, the DNA is TGTGCCAGTAGTATCCGAAACGACATTTCTGGGGCCAACGTCCTGACTTTC. The variable domain in full, with the rest retrieved from reference TRBV19 and TRBJ2-6, is DGGITQSPKYLFRKEGQNVTLSCEQNLNHDAMYWYRQDPGQGLRLIYYSQIVNDFQKGDIAEGYSVSREKKESFPLTVTSAQKNPTAFYLCASSIRNDISGANVLTFGAGSRLTVL.

The gene calls are TRBV14 and TRBJ2-3; D not resolved. Germline-derived CDR1 and CDR2 are SGHDN and FVKESK. The CDR3 is 15 amino acids. V gave up 4 bases and J gave up 0 bases, with 11 bases separating them. The CDR3 here is CASSPGRGSTDTQYF. Written as DNA, the CDR3 is TGTGCCAGCAGCCCCGGCCGCGGTAGCACAGATACGCAGTATTTT. The variable domain in full, with the rest retrieved from reference TRBV14 and TRBJ2-3, is EAGVTQFPSHSVIEKGQTVTLRCDPISGHDNLYWYRRVMGKEIKFLLHFVKESKQDESGMPNNRFLAERTGGTYSTLKVQPAELEDSGVYFCASSPGRGSTDTQYFGPGTRLTVL.

Only a few counts were recorded for this clone. The rearrangement links TRBV11-3 to TRBJ2-3; D may be TRBD1 (6 bases). Per the germline V gene, CDR1 is SGHNT and CDR2 is YENEEA. The V gene lost 5 bases and the J gene lost 0 bases, with 12 bases spanning the gap. The CDR3 consists of 15 residues. CDR3 sequence (DNA): TGTGCCAGCAGCCCTCAGGGGAAGAGCACAGATACGCAGTATTTT. Protein product: CASSPQGKSTDTQYF.

This clone turned up a few times. The chain uses TRBV7-9 and TRBJ2-7, with D tentatively TRBD2 (6 bases). Trimming pared 5 bases from V and 6 bases from J, leaving 14 bases between. Germline CDR1 and CDR2: SEHNR and FQNEAQ (reference sequence). This CDR3 is 13 amino acids long. In DNA, the CDR3 is TGTGCCAGCAGCCCGAACTCAGCGGGCGAGCAGTACTTC. Its translation: CASSPNSAGEQYF.

V gene TRBV5-4 combines with J gene TRBJ2-3, with a possible D match to TRBD1 (6 bases). The length of the CDR3 is 14 residues. CDR1 is SGHNT and CDR2 is YYREEE in the germline V gene (reference sequence). V dropped 6 bases and J dropped 1 base, with 12 bases sitting between them. DNA for the CDR3: TGTGCCAGCAACCAGGACAGTCGCACAGATACGCAGTATTTT. Translating gives CASNQDSRTDTQYF.

This rearrangement joins TRBV19 to TRBJ1-5; weak D call: TRBD1 (6 bases). Germline V gene sequence: CDR1 LNHDA, CDR2 SQIVND (reference sequence). The V and J ends lost 2 bases and 4 bases respectively, with 15 bases between them. There are 16 residues in the CDR3. This CDR3 reads CASSITSRQGNQPQHF. In DNA form, the CDR3 reads TGTGCCAGTAGTATAACCTCCCGGCAGGGGAATCAGCCCCAGCATTTT.